These 7 T cell receptor beta chains came from one sample sequenced in a study of blood T cell repertoires in COVID-19. Assay: immunoSEQ multiplex PCR; the TCRdb copy retains only in-frame clones and omits some. The top ten hold over 8% of the sample, which has about 140,000 clones, just over 85% seen once. Sequencing was done on a sample of peripheral blood. The receptor set was obtained from an older woman with acute or convalescent COVID-19.

The CDR3 loop is CATSRVGWGPNYGYTF. The DNA for the CDR3 is TGTGCCACCAGCAGAGTTGGCTGGGGGCCCAACTATGGCTACACCTTC. V is TRBV15 and J is TRBJ1-2; the D gene is possibly TRBD1 (6 bases). The CDR3 has 16 residues. Germline-derived CDR1 and CDR2 are LNHNV and YYDKDF (reference sequence). V dropped 1 base and J dropped 2 bases, with 14 bases sitting between them.

The rearrangement joins TRBV7-9 to TRBJ2-3; D unresolved. Trimming took 1 base from V and 6 from J, leaving 11 bases between them. Germline loops: CDR1 SEHNR, CDR2 FQNEAQ (reference sequence). The CDR3 has 14 residues. CDR3 in amino acids: CASSLGSAVDTQYF. The CDR3 nucleotides read TGTGCCAGCAGCTTAGGGTCCGCGGTGGATACGCAGTATTTT.

This chain connects TRBV7-2 to TRBJ1-3, with TRBD1 matching over 10 bases. The CDR3 extends over 14 amino acids. V trimming: 5 bases; J trimming: 4 bases; junction bases outside the gene matches: 2. Germline loops: CDR1 SGHTA, CDR2 FQGNSA. In DNA form, the CDR3 reads TGTGCCAGCAGCCAGGACAGGGGGGGAAACACCATATATTTT. This codes for CASSQDRGGNTIYF.

The rearrangement links TRBV13 to TRBJ1-1, with a tentative D call TRBD1 (5 bases). This CDR3 comprises 15 residues. CDR1 and CDR2 from the germline V gene are PRHDT and FYEKMQ (reference sequence). The V end lost 0 bases, the J end lost 0 bases, and 8 bases lay between the germline ends. The CDR3 DNA follows: TGTGCCAGCAGCTTAGGGCAGGGTTTGAACACTGAAGCTTTCTTT. Translation: CASSLGQGLNTEAFF. The full variable domain, its missing parts supplied by reference TRBV13 and TRBJ1-1, is AAGVIQSPRHLIKEKRETATLKCYPIPRHDTVYWYQQGPGQDPQFLISFYEKMQSDKGSIPDRFSAQQFSDYHSELNMSSLELGDSALYFCASSLGQGLNTEAFFGQGTRLTVV.

The chain recombines TRBV27 with TRBJ2-5; no clear D. V was clipped by 5 bases and J by 5 bases, with 6 bases between them. The CDR3 covers 11 residues. Germline lookup yields CDR1 MNHEY and CDR2 SMNVEV (reference sequence). The DNA for the CDR3 is TGTGCCAGCAGTCACGAGGAGACCCAGTACTTC. Amino acid sequence: CASSHEETQYF.

This clone was found once. The chain combines TRBV24-1 with TRBJ2-1; 7 nucleotides line up with TRBD1. V was pared by 4 bases and J by 5 bases, with 10 bases of the junction left unmatched. Germline CDR1 is KGHDR and CDR2 is SFDVKD. The CDR3 contains 16 residues. Written as DNA, the CDR3 is TGTGCCACCAGTGAGGGACAGAGTGATTGGGACAATGAGCAGTTCTTC. Translated, it gives CATSEGQSDWDNEQFF.

The chain recombines TRBV7-6 with TRBJ2-3; 11 bases map to TRBD2. The trim removed 1 base at V and 0 bases at J, leaving 6 bases unmatched. Per germline, CDR1 SGHVS and CDR2 FNYEAQ. The CDR3 contains 18 residues. CDR3 loop: CASSLGSRLAGSTDTQYF. The CDR3 nucleotides are TGTGCCAGCAGCTTAGGTTCCCGACTAGCGGGAAGCACAGATACGCAGTATTTT. Full variable domain (outside the CDR3, taken from reference TRBV7-6 and TRBJ2-3): GAGVSQSPRYKVTKRGQDVALRCDPISGHVSLYWYRQALGQGPEFLTYFNYEAQQDKSGLPNDRFSAERPEGSISTLTIQRTEQRDSAMYRCASSLGSRLAGSTDTQYFGPGTRLTVL.